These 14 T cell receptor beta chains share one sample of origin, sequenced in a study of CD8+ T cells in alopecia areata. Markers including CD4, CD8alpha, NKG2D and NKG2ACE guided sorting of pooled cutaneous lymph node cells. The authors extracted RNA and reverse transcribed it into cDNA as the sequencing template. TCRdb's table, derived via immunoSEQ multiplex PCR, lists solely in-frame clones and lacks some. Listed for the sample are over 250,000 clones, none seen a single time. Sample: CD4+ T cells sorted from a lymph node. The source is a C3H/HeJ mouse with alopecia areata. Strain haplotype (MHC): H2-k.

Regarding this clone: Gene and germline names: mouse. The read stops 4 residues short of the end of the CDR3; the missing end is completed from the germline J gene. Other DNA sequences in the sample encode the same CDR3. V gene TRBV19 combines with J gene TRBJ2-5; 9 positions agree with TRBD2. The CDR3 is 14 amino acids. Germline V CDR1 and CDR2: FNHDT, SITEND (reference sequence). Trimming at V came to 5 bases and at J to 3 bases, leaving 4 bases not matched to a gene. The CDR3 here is CASSPGTGQDTQYF. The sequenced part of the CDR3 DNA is TGTGCCAGCAGCCCCGGGACTGGGCAAGAC.

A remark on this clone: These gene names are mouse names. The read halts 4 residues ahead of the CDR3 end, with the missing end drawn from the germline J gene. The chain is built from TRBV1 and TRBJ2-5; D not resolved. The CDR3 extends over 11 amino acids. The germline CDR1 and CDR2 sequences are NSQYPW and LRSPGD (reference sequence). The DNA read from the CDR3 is TGCACCTGCAGTGCAGTTGAC. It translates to CTCSAVD. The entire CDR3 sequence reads CTCSAVDTQYF.

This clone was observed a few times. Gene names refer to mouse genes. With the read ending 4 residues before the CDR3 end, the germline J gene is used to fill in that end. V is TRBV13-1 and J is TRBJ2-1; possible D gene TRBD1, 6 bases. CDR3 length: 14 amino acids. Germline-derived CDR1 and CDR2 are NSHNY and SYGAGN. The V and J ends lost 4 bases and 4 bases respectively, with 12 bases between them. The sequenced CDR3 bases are TGTGCCAGCAGTCCACAGGGTCGGTATGCT. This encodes CASSPQGRYA. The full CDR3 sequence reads CASSPQGRYAEQFF.

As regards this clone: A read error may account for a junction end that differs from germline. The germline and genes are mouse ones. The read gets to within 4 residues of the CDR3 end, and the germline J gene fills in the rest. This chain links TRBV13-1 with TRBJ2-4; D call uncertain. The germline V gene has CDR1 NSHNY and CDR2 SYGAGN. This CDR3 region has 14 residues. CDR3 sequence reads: CVSSDALFQNTLYF. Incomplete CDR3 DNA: TGTGTCAGCAGTGATGCACTGTTTCAAAAC.

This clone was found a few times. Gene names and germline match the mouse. The CDR3 protein is CASIPTGANYAEQFF. The covered CDR3 bases are TGTGCCAGCATCCCAACTGGGGCTAACTATGCT. The rearrangement links TRBV19 to TRBJ2-1, with TRBD2 identical over 7 bases. The CDR3 is cut off 4 residues early in the read; its end comes from the germline J gene. Germline values: CDR1 FNHDT, CDR2 SITEND (reference sequence). The V and J ends lost 6 bases and 0 bases, in that order; junction bases with no gene match: 6. This CDR3 is 15 amino acids long.

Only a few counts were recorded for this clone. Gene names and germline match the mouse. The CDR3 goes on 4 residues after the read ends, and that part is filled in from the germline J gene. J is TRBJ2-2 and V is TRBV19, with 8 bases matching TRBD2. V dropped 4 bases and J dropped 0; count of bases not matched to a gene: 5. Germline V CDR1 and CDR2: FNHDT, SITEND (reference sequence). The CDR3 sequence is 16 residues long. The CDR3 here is CASSPHWGSNTGQLYF. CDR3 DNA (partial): TGTGCCAGCAGTCCACACTGGGGGTCAAACACCGGG. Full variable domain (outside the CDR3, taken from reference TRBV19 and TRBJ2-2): GGIITQTPKFLIGQEGQKLTLKCQQNFNHDTMYWYRQDSGKGLRLIYYSITENDLQKGDLSEGYDASREKKSSFSLTVTSAQKNEMAVFLCASSPHWGSNTGQLYFGEGSKLTVL.

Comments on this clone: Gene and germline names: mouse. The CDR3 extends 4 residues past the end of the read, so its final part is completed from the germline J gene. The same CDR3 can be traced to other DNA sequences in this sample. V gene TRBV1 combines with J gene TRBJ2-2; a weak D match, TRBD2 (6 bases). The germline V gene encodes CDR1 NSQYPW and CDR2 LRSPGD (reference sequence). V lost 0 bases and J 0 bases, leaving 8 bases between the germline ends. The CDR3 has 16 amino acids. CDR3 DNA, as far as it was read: TGCACCTGCAGTGCAGACTGGGGTACAAACACCGGG. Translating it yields CTCSADWGTNTG. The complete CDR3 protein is CTCSADWGTNTGQLYF.

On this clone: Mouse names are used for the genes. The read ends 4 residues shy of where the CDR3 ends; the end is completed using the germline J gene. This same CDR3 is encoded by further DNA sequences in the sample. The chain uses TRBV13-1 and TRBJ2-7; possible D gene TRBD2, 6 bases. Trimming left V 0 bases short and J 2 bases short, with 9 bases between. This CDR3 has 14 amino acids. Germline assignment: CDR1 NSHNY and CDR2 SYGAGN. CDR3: CASSDAWGTYEQYF. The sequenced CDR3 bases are TGTGCCAGCAGTGATGCTTGGGGGACCTAT.

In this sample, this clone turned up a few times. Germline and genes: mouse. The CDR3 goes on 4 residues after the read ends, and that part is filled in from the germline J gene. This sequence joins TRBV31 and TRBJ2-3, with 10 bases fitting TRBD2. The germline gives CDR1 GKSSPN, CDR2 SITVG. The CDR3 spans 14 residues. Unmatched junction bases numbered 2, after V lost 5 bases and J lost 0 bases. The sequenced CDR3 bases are TGTGCCTGGTGGACTGGGGGTAGTGCAGAA. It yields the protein CAWWTGGSAE. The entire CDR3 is CAWWTGGSAETLYF.

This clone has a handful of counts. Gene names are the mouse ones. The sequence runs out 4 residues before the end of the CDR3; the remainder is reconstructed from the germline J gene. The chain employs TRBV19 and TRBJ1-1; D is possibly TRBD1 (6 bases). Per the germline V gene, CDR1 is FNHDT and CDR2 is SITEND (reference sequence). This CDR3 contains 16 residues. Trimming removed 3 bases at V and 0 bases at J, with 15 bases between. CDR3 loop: CASSTPVGQANTEVFF. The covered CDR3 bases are TGTGCCAGCAGTACGCCCGTGGGACAAGCAAACACA.

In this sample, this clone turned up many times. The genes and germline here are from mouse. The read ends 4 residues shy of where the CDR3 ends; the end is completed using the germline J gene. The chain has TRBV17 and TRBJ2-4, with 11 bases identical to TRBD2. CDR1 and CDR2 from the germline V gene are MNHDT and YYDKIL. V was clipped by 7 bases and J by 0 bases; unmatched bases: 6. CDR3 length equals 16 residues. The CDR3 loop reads CASTRDWGLSQNTLYF. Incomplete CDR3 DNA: TGTGCTAGCACCCGGGACTGGGGGCTTAGTCAAAAC. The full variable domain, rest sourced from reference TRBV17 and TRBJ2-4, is DTTVKQNPRYKLARVGKPVNLICSQTMNHDTMYWYQKKPNQAPKLLLFYYDKILNREADTFEKFQSSRPNNSFCSLYIGSAGLEYSAMYLCASTRDWGLSQNTLYFGAGTRLSVL.

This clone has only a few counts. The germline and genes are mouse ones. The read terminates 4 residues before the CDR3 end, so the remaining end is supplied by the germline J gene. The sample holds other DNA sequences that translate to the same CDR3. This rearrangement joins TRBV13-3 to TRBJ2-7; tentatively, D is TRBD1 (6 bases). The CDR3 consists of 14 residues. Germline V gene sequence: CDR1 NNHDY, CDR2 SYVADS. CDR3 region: CASSDAGTTYEQYF. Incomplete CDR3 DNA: TGTGCCAGCAGTGATGCTGGGACAACATAT.

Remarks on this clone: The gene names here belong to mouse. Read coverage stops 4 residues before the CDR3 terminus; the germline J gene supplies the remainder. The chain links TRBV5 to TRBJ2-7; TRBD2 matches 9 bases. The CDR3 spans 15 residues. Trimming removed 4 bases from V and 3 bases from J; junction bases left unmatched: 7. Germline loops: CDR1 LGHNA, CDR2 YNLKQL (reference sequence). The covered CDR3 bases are TGTGCCAGCAGCCGCTCCGGGACTGGGAGCTAT. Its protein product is CASSRSGTGSY. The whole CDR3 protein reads CASSRSGTGSYEQYF.

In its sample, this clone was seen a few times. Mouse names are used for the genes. The covered CDR3 bases are TGTGCCAGCAGTGATCAGGGGGGAAGGGAAGAC. This sequence encodes CASSDQGGRED. The whole CDR3 is CASSDQGGREDTQYF. The chain couples TRBV13-3 to TRBJ2-5, with a tentative D call TRBD1 (7 bases). Read coverage stops 4 residues before the CDR3 terminus; the germline J gene supplies the remainder. This CDR3 has 15 residues. The germline V gene encodes CDR1 NNHDY and CDR2 SYVADS.